This T cell receptor beta chain was identified during a study of T-cell memory formation after mild COVID-19 (TCRdb year 2021). Study-wide context: TCR sequence clusters from the two donors were largely donor specific. Two young, previously healthy adult volunteers made up the cohort, one male and one female. T-cell clones expanding and contracting after mild COVID-19 in two donors were tracked by longitudinal TCRalpha and TCRbeta repertoire sequencing.

Data came from an Illumina NovaSeq 6000. cDNA libraries for TCRalpha and TCRbeta were prepared by 5'RACE using constant-segment primers, with sample barcodes and unique molecular identifiers added. Trizol reagent was used to extract RNA from every sample. Library amplification was performed in two PCR steps, and a second sample barcode and Illumina TruSeq adapters were introduced in the second step. Sequencing of libraries was performed on an Illumina NovaSeq with 2 x 150 bp paired-end reads. As for the original processing: Demultiplexing of reads and collapsing into UMI-guided consensus sequences were performed with migec v1.2.7. With mixcr v2.1.11, UMI consensuses were aligned to TRA and TRB V and J templates and assembled into clonotypes. A clonotype was counted as expanded or contracted only if both edgeR and NoisET called the change significant, with noise models trained on biological replicates. edgeR calls used a false discovery rate-adjusted p below 0.01 and a log2 fold-change threshold of 1. As an exploratory analysis of dynamics, PCA with hierarchical clustering was applied to max-normalized trajectories of the 1000 most abundant clonotypes. Separately sequenced CD4+ and CD8+ repertoires were used to assign the CD4 or CD8 phenotype of responding clones. Using fastp at Q25 and MiXCR, TCRdb reprocessed the public reads and kept productive beta chains. CDR3 protein sequences are deduplicated, and each keeps its most common genes and DNA. It is TCRdb's table, rather than the study itself, that gives the V and J calls and clone size. For this sample the table gives 350,000 or so distinct CDR3 sequences, of which under 25% were detected only once. The ten largest clones take up approximately 13% of the sample.

Ficoll-Paque density gradient centrifugation was used to isolate PBMCs. Including cysteine and phenylalanine, the CDR3 has 16 amino acids. The read is trimmed to its CDR3 DNA, 48 bases read in frame from base 1. V is pared back by 3 bases and J by 6 bases, with 19 bases lying between the germline termini. In this sample, this clonotype turned up a few times. Its antigen is currently not known. Base qualities were left out, and no much larger clone turns up one base away. The paper as a whole reports these results and caveats: The study covered only a couple of mild cases, and larger cohorts including severe cases with pre-infection samples were considered necessary. From day 15 to 85, contracting clones showed balanced CD4/CD8 phenotypes, whereas a second wave of clones that expanded from day 15 to 37 leaned towards CD4+. The detection of some responding clones in pre-infection memory suggests that pre-existing cross-reactive memory T cells joined the SARS-CoV-2 response. Whether the second-wave clones peaking on day 37 were SARS-CoV-2 specific was not confirmed. Contracting CD4+ clones were found mainly in CM and EM memory subsets, while CD8+ clones were enriched in EMRA.

This TCR derives from an adult woman who had mild COVID-19 (a few samples of this study predate the infection). The sample titles of this study are shuffled in the database, so cell type and time point are left out; the donor was told from shared clones. The sequence joins TRBV12-3 or TRBV12-4 to TRBJ2-3; the D call is tentative, TRBD1 or TRBD2, as each matches 7 bases. The sample consisted of PBMCs or a T cell subset sorted from them (not recorded which). The CDR3 region: CASSFSLQGGRDTQYF. At the DNA level, the sequence is TGTGCCAGCAGTTTCAGTCTCCAGGGGGGGCGGGATACGCAGTATTTT.